One sample yielded the 12 T cell receptor beta chains listed below, sequenced in a study of T cell repertoires in cytomegalovirus infection. MiXCR, run by TCRdb on the reads, gives a single entry per CDR3 protein. The data show around 530,000 distinct CDR3 sequences, approximately 25% seen once. Sequenced material: PBMCs. Source of these receptors: a human donor in good health (CMV status not recorded). Some clones in this sample may be carry-over from other donors' samples.

This clonotype was seen at least ten times. The chain employs TRBV7-8 and TRBJ1-2; weak D call: TRBD1 (5 bases). The CDR3 covers 12 residues. Germline values: CDR1 SGHVS, CDR2 FQNEAQ. With 5 bases removed from V and 5 bases from J, the gap between germline ends came to 9 bases. The CDR3 bases are TGTGCCAGCAGCAAGGACAAATATGGCTACACCTTC. Encoded protein: CASSKDKYGYTF.

This clonotype appeared a few times. This rearrangement joins TRBV12-5 to TRBJ2-3; tentatively, D is TRBD1 (6 bases). V was shortened by 5 bases and J by 4 bases, with 16 bases between the two germline ends. Germline V gene data show CDR1 as LGHNT and CDR2 as FRNRAP. The CDR3 consists of 15 residues. The CDR3: CASGQGQTGPDTQYF. CDR3 sequence (DNA): TGTGCTAGTGGTCAGGGACAAACGGGACCAGATACGCAGTATTTT.

In the case of this clonotype: It may be a read error: a sequence one base away is much more abundant. The rearrangement joins TRBV7-8 to TRBJ2-2; no firm D call. This CDR3 is 14 amino acids long. Germline-derived CDR1 and CDR2 are SGHVS and FQNEAQ. CDR3 residues: CANSLPRNTGELFF. CDR3 DNA: TGTGCCAACAGCTTACCGCGGAACACCGGGGAGCTGTTTTTT.

This CDR3 reads CASSQVAGTSTDTQYF. The CDR3 coding sequence is TGTGCCAGCAGCCAGGTGGCTGGGACTAGCACAGATACGCAGTATTTT. The V and J genes are TRBV4-2 and TRBJ2-3; TRBD2 might be the D (6 bases). The germline V gene has CDR1 LGHNA and CDR2 YNFKEQ. This CDR3 is built from 16 residues. The V and J ends lost 3 bases and 0 bases respectively, with 13 bases between them.

The rearrangement links TRBV4-1 to TRBJ1-1; D might be TRBD1 (6 bases). This CDR3 has 17 residues. The germline V gene has CDR1 MGHRA and CDR2 YSYEKL. The V end was cut by 8 bases, the J end by 7 bases, with 29 bases between. The CDR3 DNA reads TGCGCCAGCCAACGATTTTTAGACAGGCGGCGTGACTATGAAGCTTTCTTT. Translating it yields CASQRFLDRRRDYEAFF.

In this sample, this clonotype turned up a few times. The V and J genes are TRBV2 and TRBJ2-1, with D hard to call. Trimming took 2 bases from V and 8 from J, leaving 16 bases between them. Germline CDR1 and CDR2: SNHLY and FYNNEI. This CDR3 contains 15 residues. The CDR3 here is CASSEMTHNWDEQFF. DNA for the CDR3: TGTGCCAGCAGTGAAATGACACACAACTGGGATGAGCAGTTCTTC.

This clonotype has only a few counts. V is TRBV6-2 or TRBV6-3 and J is TRBJ2-7; D unresolved. CDR3 length: 13 amino acids. The germline V gene has CDR1 MNHEY and CDR2 SVGEGT. The germline V and J ends were trimmed by 4 bases and 0 bases, with 7 bases remaining between them. CDR3 region: CASSFPDSYEQYF. The CDR3 bases are TGTGCCAGCAGTTTTCCGGACTCCTACGAGCAGTACTTC.

The V call is TRBV29-1, the J call TRBJ1-2, with TRBD1 matching over 10 bases. Germline trimming cut 5 bases from V and 4 bases from J; bases unmatched to any gene: 7. This CDR3 contains 14 residues. CDR1 SQVTM and CDR2 ANQGSEA come from the germline V gene. Here the CDR3 reads CSVPPRTGGYGYTF. The CDR3 DNA sequence: TGCAGCGTTCCGCCCCGGACAGGGGGCTATGGCTACACCTTC. Full variable domain (remainder filled in from reference TRBV29-1 and TRBJ1-2): SAVISQKPSRDICQRGTSLTIQCQVDSQVTMMFWYRQQPGQSLTLIATANQGSEATYESGFVIDKFPISRPNLTFSTLTVSNMSPEDSSIYLCSVPPRTGGYGYTFGSGTRLTVV.

A few counts support this clonotype. The chain uses TRBV7-9 and TRBJ2-1, with D perhaps given as TRBD1 or TRBD2 (5 bases each). Germline V gene data show CDR1 as SEHNR and CDR2 as FQNEAQ (reference sequence). Trimming pared 8 bases from V and 8 bases from J, leaving 22 bases between. The CDR3 is 15 residues long. CDR3 amino acids: CASLNGAALGYEQFF. The CDR3 nucleotides read TGTGCCAGCCTCAACGGGGCTGCCTTAGGGTATGAGCAGTTCTTC. Variable domain in full (rest from reference TRBV7-9 and TRBJ2-1): DTGVSQNPRHKITKRGQNVTFRCDPISEHNRLYWYRQTLGQGPEFLTYFQNEAQLEKSRLLSDRFSAERPKGSFSTLEIQRTEQGDSAMYLCASLNGAALGYEQFFGPGTRLTVL.

This clonotype was found a few times. The J gene is TRBJ2-1, the V gene TRBV20-1; the match to TRBD2 covers 9 bases. V dropped 8 bases and J dropped 13; count of bases not matched to a gene: 12. The CDR3 covers 12 residues. CDR1 and CDR2 from the germline V gene are DFQATT and SNEGSKA (reference sequence). The CDR3 reads CSPFSGGALQFF. The CDR3 DNA reads as TGCAGTCCCTTTAGCGGGGGCGCCCTCCAGTTCTTC.

This clonotype was observed many times. The rearrangement uses TRBV7-2 and TRBJ1-1, with D uncertain. CDR3 length equals 17 residues. Trimming cost V 1 base and J 2 bases, with 17 bases left between them. Looked up from germline, CDR1 is SGHTA and CDR2 is FQGNSA. In nucleotides, the CDR3 is TGTGCCAGCAGCTTAGACCCGGCGGAGAATTATAACACTGAAGCTTTCTTT. The encoded protein is CASSLDPAENYNTEAFF.

The chain joins TRBV11-2 to TRBJ1-2; D gene uncertain. Germline V gene lookup returns CDR1 SGHAT and CDR2 FQNNGV. The CDR3 runs to 14 residues. V shed 4 bases and J shed 4 bases, with 13 bases lying between them. The DNA of the CDR3 is TGTGCCAGCAGCTCTGGGATGGCGAGCTATGGCTACACCTTC. Protein: CASSSGMASYGYTF.